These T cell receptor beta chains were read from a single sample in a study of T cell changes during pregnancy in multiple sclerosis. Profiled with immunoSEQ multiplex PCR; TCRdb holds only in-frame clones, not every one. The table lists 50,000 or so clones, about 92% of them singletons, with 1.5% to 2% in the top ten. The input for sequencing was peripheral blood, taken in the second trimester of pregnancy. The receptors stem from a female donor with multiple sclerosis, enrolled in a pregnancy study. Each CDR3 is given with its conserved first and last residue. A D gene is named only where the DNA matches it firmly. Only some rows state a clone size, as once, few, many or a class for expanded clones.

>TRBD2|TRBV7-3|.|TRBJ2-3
TGTGCCAGCAGCCCTGGGACTAGCGGGAATACGCAGTATTTT
CASSPGTSGNTQYF
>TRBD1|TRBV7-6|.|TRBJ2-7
TGTGCCAGCAGCCGAGGGGGCATTGAGGACGAGCAGTACTTC
CASSRGGIEDEQYF
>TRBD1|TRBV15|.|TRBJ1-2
TGTGCCACCAGCGGCGGACAGGGATATGGCTACACCTTC
CATSGGQGYGYTF
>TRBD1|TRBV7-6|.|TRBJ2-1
TGTGCCAGCAGCTTGCTGGACAGGGATTTGTTCTTC
CASSLLDRDLFF
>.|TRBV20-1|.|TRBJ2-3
TGCAGTGCCGCGGGCACAGATACGCAGTATTTT
CSAAGTDTQYF
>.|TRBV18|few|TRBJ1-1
TGTGCCAGCTCACGGACAGTGGGCACTGAAGCTTTCTTT
CASSRTVGTEAFF
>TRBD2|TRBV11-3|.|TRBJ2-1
TGTGCCAGCAGCTTAGATGGGCGGGAGGGCCACGATGAGCAGTTCTTC
CASSLDGREGHDEQFF
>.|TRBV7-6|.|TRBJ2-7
TGTGCCAGCAGCTTACTCGACATCCACTACGAGCAGTACTTC
CASSLLDIHYEQYF
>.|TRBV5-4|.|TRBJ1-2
TGTGCCAGCAGCTTTAAGGGAGGCAACTATGGCTACACCTTC
CASSFKGGNYGYTF
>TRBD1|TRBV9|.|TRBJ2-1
TGTGCCCGGACGAGGACAGGGGGTACCGATGAGCAGTTCTTC
CARTRTGGTDEQFF
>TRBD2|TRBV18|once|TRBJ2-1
TGTGCCAGCTCACCATTGTTAGCGGGAAGAGAGAATGAGCAGTTCTTC
CASSPLLAGRENEQFF
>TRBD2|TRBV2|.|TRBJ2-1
TGTGCCAGCAACCCTCAGGGACTAGCGGGCGATGAGCAGTTCTTC
CASNPQGLAGDEQFF
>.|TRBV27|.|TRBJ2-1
TGTGCCAGCAGTTCAGGTGGGGCCAGGCCTTACAATGAGCAGTTCTTC
CASSSGGARPYNEQFF
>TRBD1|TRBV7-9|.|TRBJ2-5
TGTGCCAGCAGCTCGGGGACAGGGAGTGAGACCCAGTACTTC
CASSSGTGSETQYF
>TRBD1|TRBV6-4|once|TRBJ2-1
TGTGCCAGCAGTGAAATCAAGGGGGCAATCCTGTTCTTC
CASSEIKGAILFF
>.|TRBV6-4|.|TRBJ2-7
TGTGCCAGCAGCCGGACAAGGTCCTACGAGCAGTACTTC
CASSRTRSYEQYF
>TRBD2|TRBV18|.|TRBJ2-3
TGTGCCAGCTCACCAGTGATATCTAGCGGGAGGGCCACAGATACGCAGTATTTT
CASSPVISSGRATDTQYF
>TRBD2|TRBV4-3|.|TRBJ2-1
TGCGCCAGCAGCCAAACTAGCGGGAGGGCCTGGAGTAATGAGCAGTTCTTC
CASSQTSGRAWSNEQFF
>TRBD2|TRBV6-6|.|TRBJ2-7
TGTGCCAGCAGTTACGGGGGGGGAACCTACGAGCAGTACTTC
CASSYGGGTYEQYF
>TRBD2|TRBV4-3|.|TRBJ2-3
TGCGCCAGCAGCCAAGATGGGGTTGGCGGGAGTCCAGATACGCAGTATTTT
CASSQDGVGGSPDTQYF